This T cell receptor beta chain was sequenced during a study of cytomegalovirus exposure and HLA in healthy donors. Study-wide findings and caveats: Rare TCR sequences dominated, though some public TCRs recurred in many donors.

Details on this clone: No antigen is known for it.

Germline V gene sequence: CDR1 SEHNR, CDR2 FQNEAQ (reference sequence). This CDR3 region has 15 residues. Trimming pared 5 bases from V and 2 bases from J, leaving 15 bases between. The method was immunoSEQ multiplex PCR; TCRdb's version includes in-frame clones alone and lacks a portion of them. The sample yields about 76,000 clones, 94% seen once. The sequenced sample consisted of PBMCs. The chain combines TRBV7-9 with TRBJ2-5, with D possibly matching TRBD2 (6 bases). The TCR was taken from a woman aged 18-29 years in good health and CMV-seropositive. This chain's CDR3 is CASSPRDSFQETQYF. In DNA form, the CDR3 reads TGTGCCAGCAGCCCTAGGGACTCGTTTCAAGAGACCCAGTACTTC.